Listed here are 22 T cell receptor beta chains from one sample, sequenced in a study of T-cell memory formation after mild COVID-19. TCRdb ran MiXCR on the 5' RACE reads and lists one entry per CDR3 protein. The profile shows hundreds of thousands of distinct CDR3 sequences, around 18% of them singletons. The sequenced material came from PBMCs or a T cell subset sorted from them (not recorded which). These receptors came from an adult woman who had mild COVID-19 (a few samples of this study predate the infection). Cell type and time point are not known.

The V call is TRBV7-8, the J call TRBJ2-5, with 10 bases fitting TRBD2. The CDR3 length is 16 residues. Germline V gene sequence: CDR1 SGHVS, CDR2 FQNEAQ. Losses at the gene ends were 3 bases for V and 0 bases for J; bases not matched to a gene: 4. The CDR3 is CASSFGSGGNQETQYF. The DNA for the CDR3 is TGTGCCAGCAGCTTTGGTAGCGGGGGGAACCAAGAGACCCAGTACTTC.

This clonotype has at least ten counts. The V gene is TRBV3-1, the J gene TRBJ2-3; maybe TRBD1 (6 bases). The germline V gene encodes CDR1 LGHDT and CDR2 YNNKEL (reference sequence). The ends were cut back, 1 base at V and 2 bases at J, with 10 bases in the middle. The CDR3 contains 15 residues. The CDR3 is CASSQGWGPTDTQYF. The CDR3 nucleotides read TGTGCCAGCAGCCAAGGGTGGGGGCCCACAGATACGCAGTATTTT.

This clonotype was seen a handful of times. For the CDR3, the DNA is TGTGCCAGCAGCTTAGGTCGGGGGATGAACATTCAGTACTTC. It yields the protein CASSLGRGMNIQYF. This rearrangement joins TRBV7-8 to TRBJ2-4; D might be TRBD2 (6 bases). Germline V gene sequence: CDR1 SGHVS, CDR2 FQNEAQ. The length of the CDR3 is 14 residues. V lost 1 base and J 7 bases, leaving 11 bases between the germline ends.

V is TRBV3-1 and J is TRBJ1-2; unclear D gene. The CDR3 consists of 15 residues. Germline V gene lookup returns CDR1 LGHDT and CDR2 YNNKEL (reference sequence). V was shortened by 0 bases and J by 2 bases, with 10 bases between the two germline ends. The CDR3 coding sequence is TGTGCCAGCAGCCAAGACTTTGATATGAACTATGGCTACACCTTC. Its translation is CASSQDFDMNYGYTF.

This clonotype turned up a few times. The chain employs TRBV12-5 and TRBJ2-7; weak D call: TRBD2 (6 bases). This CDR3 has 15 amino acids. CDR1 is LGHNT, CDR2 FRNRAP, per germline. Trimming left V 4 bases short and J 5 bases short, with 18 bases between. CDR3 residues: CASGSYRDFGDEQYF. DNA for the CDR3: TGTGCTAGTGGTTCCTACCGGGACTTCGGGGACGAGCAGTACTTC.

This clonotype was found a few times. The V and J genes are TRBV6-6 and TRBJ2-7; 10 bases are shared with TRBD1. Per germline, CDR1 MNHNY and CDR2 SVGAGI (reference sequence). The CDR3 has 15 amino acids. Trimming at V came to 0 bases and at J to 3 bases, leaving 2 bases not matched to a gene. This CDR3 is CASSYSTGGIYEQYF. In nucleotides, the CDR3 is TGTGCCAGCAGTTACTCGACAGGGGGCATCTACGAGCAGTACTTC.

This chain connects TRBV7-9 to TRBJ1-1; D is perhaps TRBD1 (5 bases). Germline V gene sequence: CDR1 SEHNR, CDR2 FQNEAQ (reference sequence). Trimming cost V 5 bases and J 4 bases, with 11 bases left between them. CDR3 length: 13 residues. The CDR3 loop reads CASSPSGTTEAFF. The CDR3 DNA is TGTGCCAGCAGCCCGTCGGGGACCACTGAAGCTTTCTTT.

The gene calls are TRBV18 and TRBJ2-1; no clear D. Germline-derived CDR1 and CDR2 are KGHSH and LQKENI. The CDR3 sequence is 12 residues long. V dropped 5 bases and J dropped 10 bases, with 12 bases sitting between them. CDR3 nucleotide sequence: TGTGCCAGCTCATTGACAAACCCGGAGCAGTTCTTC. It yields the protein CASSLTNPEQFF. Filled out from reference TRBV18 and TRBJ2-1, the complete variable domain reads NAGVMQNPRHLVRRRGQEARLRCSPMKGHSHVYWYRQLPEEGLKFMVYLQKENIIDESGMPKERFSAEFPKEGPSILRIQQVVRGDSAAYFCASSLTNPEQFFGPGTRLTVL.

The CDR3 sequence is CASSRDRGEPQHF. CDR3 coding DNA: TGTGCCAGCAGCCGGGACAGGGGTGAGCCCCAGCATTTT. The chain combines TRBV7-8 with TRBJ1-5; TRBD1 aligns across 10 bases. The trim removed 5 bases at V and 8 bases at J, leaving 3 bases unmatched. Germline CDR1 and CDR2: SGHVS and FQNEAQ. This CDR3 spans 13 amino acids.

The chain is built from TRBV6-5 and TRBJ1-1; TRBD1 matches 8 bases. After removal of 6 bases from V and 7 bases from J, the junction contained 10 bases not matched to a gene. Germline values: CDR1 MNHEY, CDR2 SVGAGI. The CDR3 loop spans 14 amino acids. CDR3 bases: TGTGCCAGCAGATGGGACAGGAAGGGTGGTGAAGCTTTCTTT. It is translated as CASRWDRKGGEAFF.

This clonotype was seen a few times. The rearrangement links TRBV12-3 or TRBV12-4 to TRBJ2-7; TRBD2 agrees at 8 bases. After removal of 3 bases from V and 4 bases from J, the junction contained 8 bases not matched to a gene. The CDR3 runs 15 residues. In nucleotides, the CDR3 is TGTGCCAGCAGTTTCGACGCGGGGGGCCCGTACGAGCAGTACTTC. It codes for CASSFDAGGPYEQYF.

This clonotype has more than one count but fewer than ten. This chain connects TRBV7-9 to TRBJ1-5; 10 positions match TRBD1. From germline, CDR1 is SEHNR and CDR2 FQNEAQ (reference sequence). V lost 3 bases, J lost 5 bases, and 4 bases stayed unmatched. The CDR3 contains 15 residues. The CDR3 DNA is TGTGCCAGCAGCTTTACCGGGACAGGGGATCAGCCCCAGCATTTT. It translates to CASSFTGTGDQPQHF.

The chain has TRBV4-3 and TRBJ2-2, with D possibly being TRBD2 (6 bases). This CDR3 contains 16 residues. The V gene's germline CDR1 is LGHNA and CDR2 YSLEER. The germline V and J ends were trimmed by 0 bases and 5 bases, with 13 bases remaining between them. The CDR3 region is CASSQDGAGRTGELFF. The CDR3 DNA reads as TGCGCCAGCAGCCAAGATGGGGCAGGGAGGACCGGGGAGCTGTTTTTT.

This clonotype was seen more than once but under ten times. The chain is built from TRBV5-5 and TRBJ2-5; 8 bases are shared with TRBD1. Germline CDR1 and CDR2: SGHKS and YYEKEE (reference sequence). The CDR3 has 16 residues. V lost 1 base, J lost 1 base, and 6 bases stayed unmatched. The CDR3 loop is CASSLYQGAFQETQYF. The CDR3 bases are TGTGCCAGCAGCTTGTACCAGGGGGCCTTCCAAGAGACCCAGTACTTC.

V usage is TRBV12-3 or TRBV12-4 and J usage is TRBJ2-7, with 10 bases aligning to TRBD1. Trimming removed 7 bases from V and 6 bases from J; junction bases left unmatched: 9. The CDR3 totals 14 residues. The CDR3 loop reads CASNRGTGAGEQYF. CDR3 bases: TGTGCCAGCAACCGCGGGACAGGGGCTGGCGAGCAGTACTTC.

This clonotype was counted only a few times. The CDR3: CASSFLTGGNEKLFF. The CDR3 coding sequence is TGTGCCAGCAGCTTTTTGACAGGAGGGAATGAAAAACTGTTTTTT. The chain is built from TRBV11-2 and TRBJ1-4, with D perhaps matching TRBD1 (6 bases). The CDR3 is 15 residues long. Germline CDR1 and CDR2: SGHAT and FQNNGV. Trimming took 3 bases from V and 5 from J, leaving 13 bases between them.

This clonotype came up a few times. The gene calls are TRBV10-3 and TRBJ2-5; D not resolved. Germline loops: CDR1 ENHRY, CDR2 SYGVKD. This CDR3 is 13 amino acids long. V was pared by 6 bases and J by 5 bases, with 13 bases between. For the CDR3, the DNA is TGTGCCATCAGCGCTGACGGACGGGAGACCCAGTACTTC. The encoded protein is CAISADGRETQYF.

A few counts support this clonotype. V and J are TRBV7-9 and TRBJ2-7, with 9 bases lining up with TRBD2. The V gene end was trimmed by 3 bases and the J gene end by 4 bases; junction bases not matched to a gene: 4. The CDR3 extends over 14 amino acids. Germline V gene lookup returns CDR1 SEHNR and CDR2 FQNEAQ (reference sequence). The CDR3 here is CASSFSGGRYEQYF. CDR3 sequence (DNA): TGTGCCAGCAGCTTCAGCGGGGGGCGGTACGAGCAGTACTTC.

Only a few counts were recorded for this clonotype. The V call is TRBV6-5, the J call TRBJ1-3, with 8 bases aligning to TRBD1. V dropped 4 bases and J dropped 0; count of bases not matched to a gene: 2. The CDR3 length is 15 residues. CDR1 and CDR2 from the germline V gene are MNHEY and SVGAGI. The CDR3 nucleotides are TGTGCCAGCAGTTCAGGGACAGGCTCTGGAAACACCATATATTTT. It codes for CASSSGTGSGNTIYF.

This clonotype appeared many times. The chain uses TRBV29-1 and TRBJ2-3; 7 bases map to TRBD1. The V and J ends lost 6 bases and 0 bases, in that order; junction bases with no gene match: 6. CDR1 is SQVTM, CDR2 ANQGSEA, per germline. CDR3 length: 14 residues. The CDR3 loop reads CSVAPGQSTDTQYF. The CDR3 DNA reads as TGCAGCGTGGCCCCGGGACAGAGCACAGATACGCAGTATTTT.

This clonotype occurred a few times. The chain carries TRBV10-3 and TRBJ1-2; D uncertain. There are 14 residues in the CDR3. Per the germline V gene, CDR1 is ENHRY and CDR2 is SYGVKD. V was pared by 0 bases and J by 4 bases, with 9 bases between. CDR3 residues: CAISESSQAYGYTF. CDR3 bases: TGTGCCATCAGTGAGTCCAGCCAGGCCTATGGCTACACCTTC.

This clonotype was counted a few times. This chain joins TRBV18 and TRBJ2-2; D is undetermined. Deletions cut 4 bases from V and 1 base from J, with 13 bases between. CDR3 length equals 16 residues. Germline CDR1 and CDR2: KGHSH and LQKENI. The CDR3 nucleotides are TGTGCCAGCTCACATTCCGACCAATTGAACACCGGGGAGCTGTTTTTT. Amino acid sequence: CASSHSDQLNTGELFF.